These 6 T cell receptor beta chains originate from one sample sequenced in a study of regulatory T cells in long-lasting Graves disease. Arm-PCR of CDR3 regions and iRepertoire HTBI primers were the basis on which TCR beta libraries were built. TCRdb redid the calling of the multiplex PCR reads with MiXCR, one entry per CDR3 protein. The profile covers hundreds of thousands of distinct CDR3 sequences, with about 15% appearing a single time and approximately 18% taken by the ten largest. The time point denotes: newly diagnosed GD, antithyroid drugs for less than 3 months. Following extraction of RNA from PBMCs, that RNA was used to make the TCR library. The same sample was also studied in work on T cells in Graves' hyperthyroidism and ophthalmopathy.

The input for sequencing was peripheral blood mononuclear cells (PBMCs), taken at new diagnosis, from a patient treated with antithyroid drugs. The receptors come from a woman in her twenties or thirties with Graves disease.

There are a few counts of this clonotype. The chain recombines TRBV20-1 with TRBJ2-3; 9 nucleotides match TRBD2. This CDR3 has 14 residues. Germline V gene lookup returns CDR1 DFQATT and CDR2 SNEGSKA (reference sequence). V lost 6 bases and J lost 4; bases outside the gene matches: 8. CDR3: CSAAGREGPDTQYF. In nucleotides, the CDR3 is TGCAGTGCCGCGGGGCGGGAGGGACCAGATACGCAGTATTTT.

V usage is TRBV15 and J usage is TRBJ2-7, with D perhaps matching TRBD1 (5 bases). The CDR3 totals 15 residues. The germline V gene encodes CDR1 LNHNV and CDR2 YYDKDF (reference sequence). The V and J ends lost 3 bases and 1 base respectively, with 13 bases between them. The CDR3 region is CATSRTPTDSYEQYF. The CDR3 DNA is TGTGCCACCAGCAGGACCCCGACAGATTCCTACGAGCAGTACTTC.

The chain recombines TRBV13 with TRBJ2-2; 9 nucleotides line up with TRBD1. Trimming at V came to 5 bases and at J to 7 bases, leaving 14 bases not matched to a gene. Looked up from germline, CDR1 is PRHDT and CDR2 is FYEKMQ (reference sequence). The CDR3 is 17 amino acids. CDR3 region: CASSIPRDRDLVGELFF. CDR3 bases: TGTGCCAGCAGCATTCCCCGGGACAGGGATCTAGTCGGGGAGCTGTTTTTT.

There are a few counts of this clonotype. The V call is TRBV18, the J call TRBJ1-1; 9 bases line up with TRBD1. Germline lookup yields CDR1 KGHSH and CDR2 LQKENI. Trimming removed 4 bases from V and 5 bases from J; junction bases left unmatched: 11. This CDR3 has 16 amino acids. This CDR3 reads CASSLRTGEGRTEAFF. The CDR3, as DNA: TGTGCCAGCTCACTACGGACAGGGGAGGGACGGACTGAAGCTTTCTTT. The entire variable domain, with the rest obtained from reference TRBV18 and TRBJ1-1, is as follows: NAGVMQNPRHLVRRRGQEARLRCSPMKGHSHVYWYRQLPEEGLKFMVYLQKENIIDESGMPKERFSAEFPKEGPSILRIQQVVRGDSAAYFCASSLRTGEGRTEAFFGQGTRLTVV.

This clonotype was seen ten or more times. The chain links TRBV19 to TRBJ1-1; the D is unclear. This CDR3 region has 14 residues. V lost 7 bases and J 0 bases, leaving 12 bases between the germline ends. Germline lookup yields CDR1 LNHDA and CDR2 SQIVND (reference sequence). CDR3 sequence (DNA): TGTGCCAGTATCAAAGCGGCGGTGAACACTGAAGCTTTCTTT. The encoded protein is CASIKAAVNTEAFF.

This chain's CDR3 is CASSLSGEKLFF. The CDR3 DNA sequence: TGTGCCAGCAGCCTCAGTGGGGAAAAACTGTTTTTT. V gene TRBV28 combines with J gene TRBJ1-4; no definite D call. Trimming shortened V by 6 bases and J by 8 bases, and 10 bases separated the two germline ends. Germline assignment: CDR1 MDHEN and CDR2 SYDVKM. The length of the CDR3 is 12 residues.